One sample yielded the 29 T cell receptor beta chains listed below, sequenced in a study of shared clonotypes between healthy human individuals. Only CD45RO-negative cells positively selected for CCR7 counted as naive CD8 cells, so terminally differentiated effector memory CD45RA+ cells were excluded. Produced via immunoSEQ multiplex PCR; TCRdb's table is partial and in-frame only. The repertoire holds approximately 2,200,000 clones, with 90% to 95% as singletons. Sequenced: naive CD8+ T cells from PBMCs. These receptors originate from a man between 18 and 35 years old in good health. Some clones in this sample may be carry-over from other donors' samples.

The rearrangement links TRBV19 to TRBJ1-2; tentative D call: TRBD1 (5 bases). The length of the CDR3 is 19 residues. The V end lost 5 bases, the J end lost 8 bases, and 33 bases lay between the germline ends. Germline CDR1 LNHDA, CDR2 SQIVND (reference sequence). The CDR3 nucleotides are TGTGCCAGTAGTCCCTCGGACATCCGTACTATAACTATGGTGGCGGGCTACACCTTC. As protein: CASSPSDIRTITMVAGYTF.

The chain uses TRBV19 and TRBJ2-7; no definite D call. The CDR3 loop spans 14 amino acids. CDR1 and CDR2 from the germline V gene are LNHDA and SQIVND (reference sequence). The V end lost 6 bases, the J end lost 1 base, and 13 bases lay between the germline ends. CDR3 DNA sequence: TGTGCCAGTAGCTTCGGCGCGGTTTCCTACGAGCAGTACTTC. Its protein product is CASSFGAVSYEQYF.

The chain carries TRBV5-1 and TRBJ2-3; 8 bases map to TRBD1. The CDR3 consists of 16 residues. Trimming removed 3 bases from V and 0 bases from J; junction bases left unmatched: 6. Looked up from germline, CDR1 is SGHRS and CDR2 is YFSETQ. This CDR3 reads CASSWVRTGSTDTQYF. Written as DNA, the CDR3 is TGCGCCAGCAGCTGGGTAAGGACAGGGAGCACAGATACGCAGTATTTT.

V is TRBV14 and J is TRBJ2-7; no clear D. This CDR3 is built from 15 residues. The germline V and J ends were trimmed by 1 base and 1 base, with 11 bases remaining between them. Germline loops: CDR1 SGHDN, CDR2 FVKESK. CDR3 coding DNA: TGTGCCAGCAGCCAAGGGTTAGGGAAATCCTACGAGCAGTACTTC. Translating gives CASSQGLGKSYEQYF.

This clone was seen just once. This chain connects TRBV6-5 to TRBJ1-2; D might be TRBD1 (5 bases). Per the germline V gene, CDR1 is MNHEY and CDR2 is SVGAGI. Trimming took 6 bases from V and 1 from J, leaving 12 bases between them. The CDR3 sequence is 14 residues long. CDR3 DNA: TGTGCCAGCAGAGAAGACAGAATTAACTATGGCTACACCTTC. Translation: CASREDRINYGYTF.

The chain uses TRBV6-5 and TRBJ2-1; the D is unclear. This CDR3 is 15 amino acids long. The ends were cut back, 0 bases at V and 5 bases at J, with 11 bases in the middle. Germline CDR1 MNHEY, CDR2 SVGAGI. CDR3 sequence: CASSYSFRADNEQFF. CDR3 bases: TGTGCCAGCAGTTACTCGTTTAGGGCAGACAATGAGCAGTTCTTC.

The gene calls are TRBV2 and TRBJ2-2; D unresolved. Germline CDR1 and CDR2: SNHLY and FYNNEI. The CDR3 totals 16 residues. V was cut by 5 bases and J by 6 bases, with 19 bases left in between. CDR3 bases: TGTGCCAGCAGTCCCTCGGGTGCGTTTCGGGCCGGGGAGCTGTTTTTT. Its translation: CASSPSGAFRAGELFF.

V and J are TRBV27 and TRBJ1-5, with D possibly TRBD1 on 6 matching bases. The CDR3 spans 16 residues. CDR1 is MNHEY and CDR2 is SMNVEV in the germline V gene (reference sequence). With 3 bases removed from V and 3 bases from J, the gap between germline ends came to 15 bases. CDR3 sequence reads: CASSFSSGDSNQPQHF. The CDR3, as DNA: TGTGCCAGCAGTTTCAGTTCAGGGGACTCCAATCAGCCCCAGCATTTT.

This chain uses TRBV27 with TRBJ1-1; D perhaps matches TRBD1 (5 bases). Trimming stripped 3 bases from V and 1 base from J, with 12 bases between. Germline V gene data show CDR1 as MNHEY and CDR2 as SMNVEV (reference sequence). The CDR3 sequence is 15 residues long. The CDR3 loop reads CASSFLGRGNTEAFF. The DNA for the CDR3 is TGTGCCAGCAGTTTCCTGGGGAGGGGGAACACTGAAGCTTTCTTT.

V usage is TRBV28 and J usage is TRBJ2-2; D not resolved. Deletions cut 3 bases from V and 6 bases from J, with 5 bases between. Looked up from germline, CDR1 is MDHEN and CDR2 is SYDVKM. The CDR3 consists of 12 residues. CDR3 sequence reads: CASSFQAGELFF. CDR3 in DNA: TGTGCCAGCAGTTTTCAGGCCGGGGAGCTGTTTTTT.

This chain links TRBV6-6 with TRBJ2-2, with 11 positions matching TRBD2. Germline V gene lookup returns CDR1 MNHNY and CDR2 SVGAGI (reference sequence). The J segment lost 3 bases and the V segment lost 5 bases, leaving 5 bases of the junction unmatched. The CDR3 spans 16 residues. CDR3 DNA sequence: TGTGCCAGCAGTCCCCGGACTAGCGGGCACACCGGGGAGCTGTTTTTT. Amino acid sequence: CASSPRTSGHTGELFF.

The sample holds one count of this clone. This clone may be a read error of a much larger clone one base away. Other DNA sequences within the sample encode an identical CDR3. This chain connects TRBV28 to TRBJ2-7, with D unresolved. This CDR3 is 12 amino acids long. With 5 bases removed from V and 0 bases from J, the gap between germline ends came to 5 bases. CDR1 and CDR2 from the germline V gene are MDHEN and SYDVKM. DNA of the CDR3: TGTGCCAGCAGTCCTAGCTCCTACGAGCAGTACTTC. This codes for CASSPSSYEQYF.

The rearrangement uses TRBV7-9 and TRBJ1-5; TRBD1 might be the D (6 bases). Germline CDR1 and CDR2: SEHNR and FQNEAQ (reference sequence). Trimming pared 8 bases from V and 6 bases from J, leaving 17 bases between. The CDR3 loop spans 14 amino acids. CDR3 protein: CASQGKGVAQPQHF. CDR3 in DNA: TGTGCCAGCCAGGGTAAGGGGGTGGCTCAGCCCCAGCATTTT.

The chain employs TRBV19 and TRBJ1-5; D gene unclear. This CDR3 is built from 15 residues. The V and J ends lost 5 bases and 1 base respectively, with 12 bases between them. CDR1 is LNHDA, CDR2 SQIVND, per germline (reference sequence). The CDR3 DNA follows: TGTGCCAGTAGTGTCTGGACGGCCAGCAATCAGCCCCAGCATTTT. This encodes CASSVWTASNQPQHF.

The chain couples TRBV27 to TRBJ2-7, with 13 bases identical to TRBD2. CDR1 is MNHEY, CDR2 SMNVEV, per germline (reference sequence). J lost 2 bases, V lost 4 bases, and 5 bases had no gene match. This CDR3 comprises 16 residues. CDR3 sequence (DNA): TGTGCCAGCAGTTCTATCGGGACTAGCGGGACCTACGAGCAGTACTTC. It is translated as CASSSIGTSGTYEQYF.

The DNA for the CDR3 is TGTGCCAGCACCTTATACGAGGGGGGCTACTATGGCTACACCTTC. It is translated as CASTLYEGGYYGYTF. The chain carries TRBV6-6 and TRBJ1-2, with a possible D match to TRBD1 (6 bases). CDR1 and CDR2 (germline): MNHNY, SVGAGI (reference sequence). V lost 7 bases and J 3 bases, leaving 18 bases between the germline ends. The CDR3 loop spans 15 amino acids.

Worth noting for this clone: The sample holds other DNA sequences that translate to the same CDR3. The chain is built from TRBV29-1 and TRBJ2-7, with D unresolved. CDR3 length equals 11 residues. Trimming stripped 1 base from V and 4 bases from J, with 5 bases between. Germline loops: CDR1 SQVTM, CDR2 ANQGSEA. In DNA, the CDR3 is TGCAGCGTTGAAGTAGGATACGAGCAGTACTTC. It is translated as CSVEVGYEQYF.

The gene calls are TRBV5-6 and TRBJ1-1; no reliable D call. The germline V gene has CDR1 SGHDT and CDR2 YYEEEE. V was pared by 0 bases and J by 3 bases, with 6 bases between. This CDR3 has 13 amino acids. In DNA, the CDR3 is TGTGCCAGCAGCTTGGCGTCGGACACTGAAGCTTTCTTT. Amino acids: CASSLASDTEAFF.

The chain joins TRBV2 to TRBJ2-7; 8 nucleotides match TRBD1. The CDR3 spans 13 residues. Germline trimming cut 4 bases from V and 5 bases from J; bases unmatched to any gene: 4. The germline V gene encodes CDR1 SNHLY and CDR2 FYNNEI. This CDR3 is CASSGTGTHEQYF. The CDR3 DNA reads as TGTGCCAGCAGTGGGACAGGGACCCACGAGCAGTACTTC.

The chain joins TRBV28 to TRBJ2-1; TRBD1 aligns across 10 bases. V trimming: 2 bases; J trimming: 6 bases; junction bases outside the gene matches: 4. Germline CDR1 is MDHEN and CDR2 is SYDVKM. This CDR3 has 15 amino acids. CDR3 region: CASSLDRGLPNEQFF. The CDR3, as DNA: TGTGCCAGCAGTTTAGACAGGGGGCTCCCCAATGAGCAGTTCTTC. Based on the CDR3 plus reference TRBV28 and TRBJ2-1, the full variable domain is DVKVTQSSRYLVKRTGEKVFLECVQDMDHENMFWYRQDPGLGLRLIYFSYDVKMKEKGDIPEGYSVSREKKERFSLILESASTNQTSMYLCASSLDRGLPNEQFFGPGTRLTVL.

The chain joins TRBV9 to TRBJ2-5; 7 bases map to TRBD2. CDR1 SGDLS and CDR2 YYNGEE come from the germline V gene. The CDR3 runs to 17 residues. V dropped 0 bases and J dropped 5; count of bases not matched to a gene: 13. CDR3 DNA: TGTGCCAGCAGCGTAGAGCATACTGTGGGAGGGTACGAGACCCAGTACTTC. It is translated as CASSVEHTVGGYETQYF.

The rearrangement uses TRBV27 and TRBJ2-1, with TRBD2 identical over 9 bases. The trim removed 6 bases at V and 3 bases at J, leaving 12 bases unmatched. This CDR3 spans 17 amino acids. Germline V lookup: CDR1 MNHEY, CDR2 SMNVEV (reference sequence). The chain's CDR3 is CASSLRIAGVSYNEQFF. CDR3 bases: TGTGCCAGCAGCCTTCGTATAGCGGGAGTTAGCTACAATGAGCAGTTCTTC.

This chain joins TRBV7-9 and TRBJ2-7, with D possibly TRBD1 on 5 matching bases. Trimming stripped 8 bases from V and 5 bases from J, with 22 bases between. The CDR3 has 15 residues. Per the germline V gene, CDR1 is SEHNR and CDR2 is FQNEAQ (reference sequence). The CDR3 coding sequence is TGTGCCAGCTCAGCTTTTCAGGGAACCCGGCACGAGCAGTACTTC. This sequence encodes CASSAFQGTRHEQYF.

V and J are TRBV27 and TRBJ2-3; D not resolved. CDR3 size: 15 residues. The germline V and J ends were trimmed by 6 bases and 5 bases, with 18 bases remaining between them. The V gene's germline CDR1 is MNHEY and CDR2 SMNVEV (reference sequence). CDR3 sequence: CASSQPFAEQDTQYF. CDR3 coding DNA: TGTGCCAGCAGCCAGCCCTTTGCGGAACAAGATACGCAGTATTTT.

This rearrangement joins TRBV30 to TRBJ2-5, with unresolved D. The better agreement between TRBJ2-7 and the DNA end casts doubt on the J call. The CDR3 is 14 amino acids. Per germline, CDR1 GTSNPN and CDR2 SVGIG (reference sequence). CDR3 bases: TGTGCCTGGAGTGTCTTCGTCGAGATCGACGAGCAGTACTTC. This translates into CAWSVFVEIDEQYF.

This chain joins TRBV6-4 and TRBJ2-1; D gene uncertain. The CDR3 contains 16 residues. From germline, CDR1 is MRHNA and CDR2 SNTAGT. Deletions cut 6 bases from V and 2 bases from J, with 17 bases between. CDR3 in amino acids: CASSPIAARTYNEQFF. CDR3 sequence (DNA): TGTGCCAGCAGCCCCATAGCTGCGCGTACCTACAATGAGCAGTTCTTC.

This clone has only one observation. The chain has TRBV19 and TRBJ1-1; 8 bases align to TRBD1. The CDR3 has 15 residues. With V trimmed by 5 bases and J by 4 bases, 9 bases remained unmatched. Germline values: CDR1 LNHDA, CDR2 SQIVND (reference sequence). The chain's CDR3 is CASSSWTGRSTEAFF. CDR3 nucleotide sequence: TGTGCCAGTAGTTCGTGGACAGGGAGGTCCACTGAAGCTTTCTTT.

This rearrangement joins TRBV28 to TRBJ1-5; 9 nucleotides match TRBD1. The V and J ends lost 5 bases and 6 bases, in that order; junction bases with no gene match: 5. This CDR3 contains 14 residues. Germline assignment: CDR1 MDHEN and CDR2 SYDVKM. The CDR3 DNA sequence: TGTGCCAGCAGTGGGGGACAGGGTACTCAGCCCCAGCATTTT. This codes for CASSGGQGTQPQHF.

The gene calls are TRBV9 and TRBJ1-3; perhaps TRBD1 as D (5 bases). The V end was cut by 0 bases, the J end by 2 bases, with 9 bases between. This CDR3 is 15 amino acids long. CDR1 and CDR2 (germline): SGDLS, YYNGEE. CDR3 nucleotides: TGTGCCAGCAGCGTAGGGTGGGGCGCTGGAAACACCATATATTTT. It specifies CASSVGWGAGNTIYF.